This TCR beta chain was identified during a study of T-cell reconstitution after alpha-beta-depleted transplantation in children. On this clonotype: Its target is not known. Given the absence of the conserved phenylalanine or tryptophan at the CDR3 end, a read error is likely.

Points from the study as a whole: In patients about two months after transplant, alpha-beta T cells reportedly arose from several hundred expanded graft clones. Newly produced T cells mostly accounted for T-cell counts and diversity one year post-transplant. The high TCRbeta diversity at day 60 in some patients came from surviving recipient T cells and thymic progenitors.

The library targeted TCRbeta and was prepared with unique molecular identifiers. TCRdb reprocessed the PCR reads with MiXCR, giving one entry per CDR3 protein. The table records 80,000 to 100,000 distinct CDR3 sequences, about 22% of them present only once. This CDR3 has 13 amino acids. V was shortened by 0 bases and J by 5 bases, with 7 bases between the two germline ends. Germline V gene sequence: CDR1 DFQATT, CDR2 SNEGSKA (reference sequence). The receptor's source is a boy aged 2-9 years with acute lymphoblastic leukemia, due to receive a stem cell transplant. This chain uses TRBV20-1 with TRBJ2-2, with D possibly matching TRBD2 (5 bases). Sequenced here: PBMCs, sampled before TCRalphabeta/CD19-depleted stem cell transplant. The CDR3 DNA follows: TGCAGTGCTAGAGAAGGGAGTACCGGGGAGCTGTTTTCT. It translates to CSAREGSTGELFS.